One sample yielded the 16 T cell receptor beta chains listed below, sequenced in a study of shared clonotypes between healthy human individuals. The repertoire was sequenced with immunoSEQ multiplex PCR; TCRdb's copy has only in-frame clones and lacks some. Here the sample spans about 2.3 million clones, around 90% being singletons. The source material was naive CD4+ T cells from PBMCs. The subset: CD45RA+ positively selected. The source of these receptors is a young man in good health. Some clones in this sample may be carry-over from other donors' samples.

The rearrangement uses TRBV7-2 and TRBJ2-3, with 7 bases aligning to TRBD1. The CDR3 is made up of 13 amino acids. V was pared by 4 bases and J by 8 bases, with 6 bases of the junction left unmatched. Germline values: CDR1 SGHTA, CDR2 FQGNSA. The CDR3 region is CASSSTGRGTQYF. CDR3 sequence (DNA): TGTGCCAGCAGCTCGACAGGGCGAGGTACGCAGTATTTT.

This chain joins TRBV4-1 and TRBJ2-4; D remains ambiguous. Trimming left V 4 bases short and J 5 bases short, with 12 bases between. CDR1 is MGHRA, CDR2 YSYEKL, per germline. This CDR3 is 14 amino acids long. The CDR3 DNA reads TGCGCCAGCAGCCCCCTCCACCTTGAAAACATTCAGTACTTC. This translates into CASSPLHLENIQYF.

This clone appeared once. The gene calls are TRBV5-6 and TRBJ2-7; 7 bases are shared with TRBD2. The germline gives CDR1 SGHDT, CDR2 YYEEEE. This CDR3 has 15 amino acids. The junction had 7 bases not matched to a gene; V was cut back by 1 base and J by 3 bases. Here the CDR3 DNA reads TGTGCCAGCAGCTTGAATGGGAGGGCCTTCTACGAGCAGTACTTC. This sequence encodes CASSLNGRAFYEQYF.

This chain connects TRBV5-1 to TRBJ1-1; 10 bases match TRBD1. Germline-derived CDR1 and CDR2 are SGHRS and YFSETQ. With 4 bases clipped from V and 11 bases from J, the junction kept 5 bases outside the gene matches. This CDR3 is 12 amino acids long. This CDR3 reads CASSQDRGAAFF. Here the CDR3 DNA reads TGCGCCAGCAGCCAGGACAGGGGGGCGGCTTTCTTT.

This clone appeared a single time. CDR3 in DNA: TGTGCCACCAGCGTCCGGGACAGGCCTCGCGAGCAGTACTTC. This encodes CATSVRDRPREQYF. The chain couples TRBV15 to TRBJ2-7; 8 bases are a match to TRBD1. After removal of 5 bases from V and 6 bases from J, the junction contained 9 bases not matched to a gene. The CDR3 contains 14 residues. Germline V gives CDR1 LNHNV, CDR2 YYDKDF (reference sequence).

This rearrangement joins TRBV11-3 to TRBJ2-2; TRBD2 agrees at 8 bases. CDR1 and CDR2 from the germline V gene are SGHNT and YENEEA. The CDR3 has 15 amino acids. V lost 6 bases to trimming and J lost 0 bases; unmatched junction nucleotides: 3. CDR3 nucleotide sequence: TGTGCCAGCAGTCCGGGGGGGACGAACACCGGGGAGCTGTTTTTT. Amino acids: CASSPGGTNTGELFF.

With regard to this clone: Other DNA sequences in the sample encode the same CDR3. This rearrangement joins TRBV5-1 to TRBJ2-7, with TRBD1 matching over 8 bases. After removal of 4 bases from V and 3 bases from J, the junction contained 6 bases not matched to a gene. There are 14 residues in the CDR3. Germline assignment: CDR1 SGHRS and CDR2 YFSETQ. The chain's CDR3 is CASSRTGGRYEQYF. The CDR3 nucleotides are TGCGCCAGCAGCAGAACAGGGGGTCGCTACGAGCAGTACTTC.

The V gene is TRBV19, the J gene TRBJ2-1, with 11 nucleotides matching TRBD2. The CDR3 contains 15 residues. Germline values: CDR1 LNHDA, CDR2 SQIVND (reference sequence). V was clipped by 6 bases and J by 5 bases; unmatched bases: 6. As DNA, the CDR3 is TGTGCCAGTAGCCAGACGGGACTAGCGGACAATGAGCAGTTCTTC. It encodes CASSQTGLADNEQFF.

The rearrangement joins TRBV5-6 to TRBJ1-1, with 10 bases that match TRBD1. This CDR3 is 13 amino acids long. V shed 2 bases, J shed 10 bases, and the junction held 5 bases outside the gene matches. Germline CDR1 reads SGHDT; CDR2 reads YYEEEE. CDR3 in amino acids: CASSFWTGGRAFF. CDR3 in DNA: TGTGCCAGCAGCTTCTGGACAGGGGGTAGAGCTTTCTTT.

The rearrangement links TRBV27 to TRBJ2-5; TRBD1 or TRBD2 may be the D gene (6 bases each). V was trimmed by 6 bases and J by 3 bases, leaving 11 bases between them. CDR3 length equals 13 residues. Per the germline V gene, CDR1 is MNHEY and CDR2 is SMNVEV (reference sequence). The CDR3 region has the DNA TGTGCCAGCAGGTGGAGGGGGAAAGAGACCCAGTACTTC. Protein product: CASRWRGKETQYF.

This clone appeared a single time. This chain links TRBV7-2 with TRBJ2-1; D is unclear. V was pared by 3 bases and J by 9 bases, with 6 bases between. CDR1 and CDR2 from the germline V gene are SGHTA and FQGNSA. CDR3 length equals 11 residues. The DNA for the CDR3 is TGTGCCAGCAGCTTTGGGGTTGAGCAGTTCTTC. It encodes CASSFGVEQFF.

This chain joins TRBV11-3 and TRBJ2-1; 13 bases line up with TRBD2. V trimming: 4 bases; J trimming: 0 bases; junction bases outside the gene matches: 6. CDR1 SGHNT and CDR2 YENEEA come from the germline V gene. The CDR3 has 18 amino acids. In nucleotides, the CDR3 is TGTGCCAGCAGCTCCGGACTAGCGGGGGAAATCTCCTACAATGAGCAGTTCTTC. It codes for CASSSGLAGEISYNEQFF.

A note on this clone: This sample also contains other DNA sequences that code for the same CDR3. This chain links TRBV7-2 with TRBJ2-5, with D perhaps matching TRBD2 (5 bases). Trimming took 0 bases from V and 2 from J, leaving 7 bases between them. The CDR3 contains 14 residues. Looked up from germline, CDR1 is SGHTA and CDR2 is FQGNSA. The CDR3 nucleotides are TGTGCCAGCAGCTTAGCTTCGGGACAAGAGACCCAGTACTTC. The encoded protein is CASSLASGQETQYF.

This sequence joins TRBV18 and TRBJ2-7; TRBD1 is a possible D gene (6 bases). CDR3 length: 15 amino acids. V was trimmed by 5 bases and J by 0 bases, leaving 14 bases between them. Germline V gives CDR1 KGHSH, CDR2 LQKENI. CDR3 DNA: TGTGCCAGCTCAGCTCAGGGGCAGAGCTCCTACGAGCAGTACTTC. As protein: CASSAQGQSSYEQYF.

This chain joins TRBV7-9 and TRBJ2-2, with D unclear. Germline V gene lookup returns CDR1 SEHNR and CDR2 FQNEAQ (reference sequence). The CDR3 totals 12 residues. V was pared by 3 bases and J by 13 bases, with 12 bases between. This CDR3 reads CASSLKGSALFF. CDR3 DNA: TGTGCCAGCAGCTTGAAGGGAAGTGCGCTGTTTTTT.

The chain uses TRBV19 and TRBJ1-4; D might be TRBD1 (6 bases). CDR1 and CDR2 from the germline V gene are LNHDA and SQIVND (reference sequence). CDR3 length equals 16 residues. V gave up 4 bases and J gave up 3 bases, with 15 bases separating them. CDR3 nucleotides: TGTGCCAGTAGTACCCAGACAGGTGGCCCTAATGAAAAACTGTTTTTT. Protein: CASSTQTGGPNEKLFF.